These 20 T cell receptor beta chains share one sample of origin, sequenced in a study of shared T cell receptors in the human thymus. Sequencing was performed with immunoSEQ multiplex PCR; in TCRdb, only in-frame clones are kept and a portion is missing. The sample includes hundreds of thousands of clones, more than 75% seen only once; the top ten take 0.01%. These same data were also listed under a study on human thymus T cells.

The specimen was thymocytes. The receptors here all came from a boy under two years old with a congenital heart defect.

The J gene is TRBJ1-4, the V gene TRBV30, with TRBD1 matching 7 bases. V was pared by 5 bases and J by 8 bases, with 11 bases of the junction left unmatched. This CDR3 is built from 14 residues. CDR1 is GTSNPN and CDR2 is SVGIG in the germline V gene (reference sequence). The CDR3 loop is CAWEEGTVREKLFF. Written as DNA, the CDR3 is TGTGCCTGGGAGGAAGGGACAGTTCGCGAAAAACTGTTTTTT.

V is TRBV4-3 and J is TRBJ2-5, with TRBD2 identical over 7 bases. The V segment lost 0 bases and the J segment 1 base; nucleotides outside the gene matches: 11. CDR1 LGHNA and CDR2 YSLEER come from the germline V gene. CDR3 size: 18 residues. In nucleotides, the CDR3 is TGCGCCAGCAGCCAAGATAAAGCGGGGCCATCGAGCCAAGAGACCCAGTACTTC. Protein sequence: CASSQDKAGPSSQETQYF.

This chain uses TRBV12-1 with TRBJ2-7; the listed D gene, TRBD2, was not tested against the DNA. TRBV12-1 is assigned pseudogene status. This CDR3 has 14 amino acids. The CDR3 region is CASSEGSGSYEQYF. The DNA for the CDR3 is TGTGCCAGCAGCGAGGGTAGCGGGAGCTACGAGCAGTACTTC.

The chain recombines TRBV15 with TRBJ2-7; 8 bases are a match to TRBD2. V lost 1 base to trimming and J lost 3 bases; unmatched junction nucleotides: 8. Germline V gene sequence: CDR1 LNHNV, CDR2 YYDKDF (reference sequence). CDR3 length: 16 amino acids. CDR3 in DNA: TGTGCCACCAGCAGAGGGGCGGGGGGCCGGAACTACGAGCAGTACTTC. Translation: CATSRGAGGRNYEQYF.

This chain joins TRBV7-9 and TRBJ2-1; possibly TRBD2 for D (6 bases). Germline V gene lookup returns CDR1 SEHNR and CDR2 FQNEAQ (reference sequence). This CDR3 spans 13 amino acids. V lost 5 bases, J lost 9 bases, and 14 bases lay in between. For the CDR3, the DNA is TGTGCCAGCAGCCAACACGGAGGGGTTGAGCAGTTCTTC. Encoded protein: CASSQHGGVEQFF.

The chain has TRBV28 and TRBJ2-7; 7 bases match TRBD2. The V gene's germline CDR1 is MDHEN and CDR2 SYDVKM. The CDR3 spans 17 residues. V lost 7 bases, J lost 2 bases, and 17 bases stayed unmatched. This CDR3 is CASTHHRASGTPYEQYF. The CDR3, as DNA: TGTGCCAGCACCCATCACCGGGCTAGCGGAACGCCCTACGAGCAGTACTTC.

The V gene is TRBV4-2, the J gene TRBJ1-4, with 7 bases that match TRBD1. J was trimmed by 5 bases and V by 0 bases; bases with no gene match: 9. In germline, CDR1 is LGHNA, CDR2 YNFKEQ. This CDR3 has 17 residues. CDR3 region: CASSQDPGSGGNEKLFF. The CDR3, as DNA: TGTGCCAGCAGCCAAGATCCAGGGTCAGGGGGGAATGAAAAACTGTTTTTT.

This clone was recorded only once. V and J are TRBV27 and TRBJ2-5; 11 bases fit TRBD2. V shed 5 bases and J 4 bases; nucleotides not matched to a gene: 3. The CDR3 is 14 amino acids. CDR1 and CDR2 from the germline V gene are MNHEY and SMNVEV (reference sequence). The CDR3 protein is CASSPTSGRETQYF. The CDR3 region has the DNA TGTGCCAGCAGTCCAACTAGCGGGAGAGAGACCCAGTACTTC.

This chain connects TRBV27 to TRBJ2-3; 7 nucleotides agree with TRBD1. Losses at the gene ends were 3 bases for V and 2 bases for J; bases not matched to a gene: 5. CDR3 length: 15 amino acids. Germline V gene data show CDR1 as MNHEY and CDR2 as SMNVEV (reference sequence). The CDR3, as DNA: TGTGCCAGCAGTTTGACAGGGCGACTCACAGATACGCAGTATTTT. Translated: CASSLTGRLTDTQYF.

The J gene is TRBJ1-1, the V gene TRBV23-1; 9 bases align to TRBD1. TRBV23-1 is reported as an ORF; its role is uncertain. The CDR3 is made up of 16 amino acids. V shed 10 bases, J shed 6 bases, and the junction held 18 bases outside the gene matches. CDR3 residues: CANNDTGTGNRSEAFF. The CDR3 DNA follows: TGCGCCAACAATGACACCGGGACAGGGAATCGTTCTGAAGCTTTCTTT.

This clone was detected a few times. V gene TRBV28 combines with J gene TRBJ2-7; D call uncertain. This CDR3 region has 13 residues. Trimming stripped 3 bases from V and 0 bases from J, with 6 bases between. The germline V gene has CDR1 MDHEN and CDR2 SYDVKM. The CDR3 DNA is TGTGCCAGCAGTTTCCCTAGCTCCTACGAGCAGTACTTC. It encodes CASSFPSSYEQYF.

The chain combines TRBV6-1 with TRBJ2-3; TRBD1 matches at 12 bases. Trimming took 6 bases from V and 1 from J; bases not matched to a gene: 2. The length of the CDR3 is 15 residues. Germline CDR1 is MNHNS and CDR2 is SASEGT. CDR3 amino acids: CASRGTGGGTDTQYF. In nucleotides, the CDR3 is TGTGCCAGCAGGGGGACAGGGGGCGGCACAGATACGCAGTATTTT.

The rearrangement uses TRBV9 and TRBJ1-1; no firm D call. The CDR3 runs 12 residues. Per the germline V gene, CDR1 is SGDLS and CDR2 is YYNGEE. Trimming took 0 bases from V and 3 from J, leaving 3 bases between them. CDR3 amino acids: CASSVVDTEAFF. The CDR3 DNA is TGTGCCAGCAGCGTAGTCGACACTGAAGCTTTCTTT.

This clone was seen just once. The V gene is TRBV11-2, the J gene TRBJ2-7, with TRBD1 matching 8 bases. With V trimmed by 4 bases and J by 0 bases, 2 bases remained unmatched. The germline CDR1 and CDR2 sequences are SGHAT and FQNNGV. This CDR3 has 14 residues. The CDR3 coding sequence is TGTGCCAGCAGCTCGACAGGGGTCTCCTACGAGCAGTACTTC. Its protein is CASSSTGVSYEQYF.

This rearrangement joins TRBV25-1 to TRBJ1-5; 9 bases are shared with TRBD1. The length of the CDR3 is 14 residues. The germline V gene encodes CDR1 MGHDK and CDR2 SYGVNS. The V and J ends lost 3 bases and 7 bases, in that order; junction bases with no gene match: 4. CDR3 in DNA: TGTGCCAGCAGTGAGGACAGGGGAGACCAGCCCCAGCATTTT. Its translation is CASSEDRGDQPQHF.

V is TRBV18 and J is TRBJ1-1; TRBD1 matches at 7 bases. This CDR3 comprises 15 residues. Germline CDR1 KGHSH, CDR2 LQKENI. Losses at the gene ends were 5 bases for V and 1 base for J; bases not matched to a gene: 7. CDR3 residues: CASSSTGIENTEAFF. In DNA, the CDR3 is TGTGCCAGCTCATCGACAGGGATAGAGAACACTGAAGCTTTCTTT.

This chain links TRBV29-1 with TRBJ2-2; 9 positions match TRBD1. Unmatched junction bases numbered 4, after V lost 4 bases and J lost 7 bases. This CDR3 comprises 13 residues. Per germline, CDR1 SQVTM and CDR2 ANQGSEA. For the CDR3, the DNA is TGCAGCGTTGGGGACAGGGCCGGCGGGGAGCTGTTTTTT. Translation: CSVGDRAGGELFF.

The V gene is TRBV11-2, the J gene TRBJ1-4; D gene uncertain. The CDR3 loop spans 14 amino acids. Trimming cost V 5 bases and J 6 bases, with 13 bases left between them. CDR1 and CDR2 (germline): SGHAT, FQNNGV. The CDR3 DNA follows: TGTGCCAGCAGCCCCGGTGCCAGCGATGAAAAACTGTTTTTT. Its translation: CASSPGASDEKLFF.

This chain uses TRBV29-1 with TRBJ1-1, with 10 bases lining up with TRBD1. With V trimmed by 5 bases and J by 4 bases, 4 bases remained unmatched. This CDR3 region has 13 residues. Germline CDR1 and CDR2: SQVTM and ANQGSEA. CDR3 loop: CSVRTGGPTEAFF. The CDR3 DNA reads as TGCAGCGTTAGGACAGGGGGACCCACTGAAGCTTTCTTT.

This clone was found once. The rearrangement joins TRBV28 to TRBJ2-7, with TRBD1 matching 11 bases. CDR1 is MDHEN, CDR2 SYDVKM, per germline. V lost 5 bases and J lost 2; bases outside the gene matches: 8. This CDR3 is built from 16 residues. This CDR3 reads CASSPPPGQGAYEQYF. In DNA form, the CDR3 reads TGTGCCAGCAGTCCCCCCCCGGGACAGGGGGCCTACGAGCAGTACTTC. Complete variable domain (other parts from reference TRBV28 and TRBJ2-7): DVKVTQSSRYLVKRTGEKVFLECVQDMDHENMFWYRQDPGLGLRLIYFSYDVKMKEKGDIPEGYSVSREKKERFSLILESASTNQTSMYLCASSPPPGQGAYEQYFGPGTRLTVT.